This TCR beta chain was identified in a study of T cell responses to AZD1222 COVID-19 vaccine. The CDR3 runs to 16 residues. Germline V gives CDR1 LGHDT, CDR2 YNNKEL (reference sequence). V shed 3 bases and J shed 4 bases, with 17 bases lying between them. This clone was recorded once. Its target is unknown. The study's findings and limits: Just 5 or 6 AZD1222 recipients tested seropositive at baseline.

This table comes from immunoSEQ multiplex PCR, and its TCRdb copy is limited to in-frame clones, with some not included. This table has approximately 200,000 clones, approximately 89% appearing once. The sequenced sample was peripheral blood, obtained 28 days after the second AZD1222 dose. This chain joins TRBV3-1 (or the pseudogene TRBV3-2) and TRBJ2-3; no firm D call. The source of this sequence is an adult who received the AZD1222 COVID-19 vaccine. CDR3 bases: TGTGCCAGCAGCCACGAGGTAGCATCGCGCGCAGATACGCAGTATTTT. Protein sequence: CASSHEVASRADTQYF.